This T cell receptor beta chain stems from a study of cytotoxic CD8 clonotypes in ibrutinib-treated CLL. Details on this clone: Its antigen is currently unknown.

Whole-study results and caveats: Private clonotypes, not public ones, expanded at ibrutinib response.

The CDR3 consists of 15 residues. V lost 2 bases to trimming and J lost 2 bases, with 10 bases between them. The germline V gene encodes CDR1 MNHEY and CDR2 SVGAGI. Depths of 1 in 200,000 to 1 in 1 million T cells were the sequencing target. The data were produced by immunoSEQ multiplex PCR, yet TCRdb's version contains in-frame clones alone and is incomplete. The data contain more than 200,000 clones, around 70% of them singletons. Here the sequenced sample was PBMCs, taken after 24 months of ibrutinib treatment. V is TRBV6-5 and J is TRBJ1-5, with D tentatively TRBD1 (5 bases). This clonotype was sampled from a human donor with chronic lymphocytic leukemia. CDR3 sequence reads: CASSYHQGGNQPQHF. CDR3 nucleotides: TGTGCCAGCAGTTACCATCAGGGAGGCAATCAGCCCCAGCATTTT.